The rows below give T cell receptor beta chains drawn from one sample of a study of CD8+ T cells in alopecia areata. Here immunoSEQ multiplex PCR was the method, and the copy in TCRdb shows in-frame clones only, minus some. The table has about 99,000 clones, about nine tenths seen once. Sequencing used CD8+ T cells sorted from blood, obtained around week 30, from a patient treated with tofacitinib. The source is a human donor with alopecia areata. The CDR3 runs from the conserved cysteine through the conserved F or W. The D gene is left open where the match is weak. Rows may omit the clone size; those that give it use once, few, many or a size class.

J gene: TRBJ2-3; clone size: .; D gene: TRBD2; V gene: TRBV19; CDR3 DNA: TGTGCCAGTAGTATCCTAGCGGGAGGTGTAGATACGCAGTATTTT; CDR3 protein: CASSILAGGVDTQYF
J gene: TRBJ2-7; clone size: .; D gene: TRBD1; V gene: TRBV13; CDR3 DNA: TGTGCCAGCAGCTCTGGGACAGACCTCTACGAGCAGTACTTC; CDR3 protein: CASSSGTDLYEQYF
J gene: TRBJ2-7; clone size: .; D gene: .; V gene: TRBV7-9; CDR3 DNA: TGTGCCAGCAGTCTCTCCTCCTACGAGCAGTACTTC; CDR3 protein: CASSLSSYEQYF
J gene: TRBJ2-7; clone size: .; D gene: .; V gene: TRBV7-9; CDR3 DNA: TGTGCCAGCAGCTTAGTCGGGGGGCCCTCCTACGAGCAGTACTTC; CDR3 protein: CASSLVGGPSYEQYF
J gene: TRBJ2-2; clone size: once; D gene: .; V gene: TRBV4-1; CDR3 DNA: TGCGCCAGCAGCCAATTTACAAGGGCCGGGGAGCTGTTTTTT; CDR3 protein: CASSQFTRAGELFF
J gene: TRBJ2-7; clone size: .; D gene: .; V gene: TRBV9; CDR3 DNA: TGTGCCAGCAGCGTAGACATCTTCGGCGAGCAGTACTTC; CDR3 protein: CASSVDIFGEQYF
J gene: TRBJ1-5; clone size: .; D gene: .; V gene: TRBV6-6; CDR3 DNA: TGTGCCAGCAGTAAACAGCCCCAGCATTTT; CDR3 protein: CASSKQPQHF
J gene: TRBJ1-1; clone size: .; D gene: TRBD1; V gene: TRBV13; CDR3 DNA: TGTGCCAGCAGCTTTGGGGGGACAGGTCCCCCTGAAGCTTTCTTT; CDR3 protein: CASSFGGTGPPEAFF
J gene: TRBJ2-2; clone size: .; D gene: .; V gene: TRBV7-9; CDR3 DNA: TGTGCCAGCAGCGGCCGGACAGTTAACACCGGGGAGCTGTTTTTT; CDR3 protein: CASSGRTVNTGELFF
J gene: TRBJ1-4; clone size: .; D gene: .; V gene: TRBV2; CDR3 DNA: TGTGCCAGCAGTGACCCCCTGTTTTTT; CDR3 protein: CASSDPLFF
J gene: TRBJ2-7; clone size: .; D gene: .; V gene: TRBV7-2; CDR3 DNA: TGTGCCAGCAGCTTAGGATCCTTTTTAGGCCAATCCTACGAGCAGTACTTC; CDR3 protein: CASSLGSFLGQSYEQYF
J gene: TRBJ2-3; clone size: .; D gene: .; V gene: TRBV7-8; CDR3 DNA: TGTGCCAGCAGCTACGACGGCGATACGCAGTATTTT; CDR3 protein: CASSYDGDTQYF
J gene: TRBJ2-7; clone size: .; D gene: .; V gene: TRBV7-6; CDR3 DNA: TGTGCCAGCAGCTTGGCGCGGGACAGTATAGCCGAGCAGTACTTC; CDR3 protein: CASSLARDSIAEQYF
J gene: TRBJ1-1; clone size: .; D gene: .; V gene: TRBV19; CDR3 DNA: TGTGCCAGTAGTATAGGACAGATGAACACTGAAGCTTTCTTT; CDR3 protein: CASSIGQMNTEAFF
J gene: TRBJ1-1; clone size: .; D gene: .; V gene: TRBV5-6; CDR3 DNA: TGTGCCAGCAGCTTTGGGAACACTGAAGCTTTCTTT; CDR3 protein: CASSFGNTEAFF
J gene: TRBJ1-2; clone size: .; D gene: .; V gene: TRBV29-1; CDR3 DNA: TGCAGCGTTCATAACAGGGCGGATGGCTACACCTTC; CDR3 protein: CSVHNRADGYTF
J gene: TRBJ2-1; clone size: .; D gene: .; V gene: TRBV19; CDR3 DNA: TGTGCCAGTAGGGGAGCGGTCAATGAGCAGTTCTTC; CDR3 protein: CASRGAVNEQFF
J gene: TRBJ2-2; clone size: .; D gene: TRBD2; V gene: TRBV29-1; CDR3 DNA: TGCAGCGTTGATGCTAGCGGGTTGGGTACCGGGGAGCTGTTTTTT; CDR3 protein: CSVDASGLGTGELFF
J gene: TRBJ2-7; clone size: .; D gene: .; V gene: TRBV5-4; CDR3 DNA: TGTGCCAGCAGCTTGGGACTCGCGAACTACGAGCAGTACTTC; CDR3 protein: CASSLGLANYEQYF
J gene: TRBJ2-1; clone size: .; D gene: TRBD1; V gene: TRBV7-9; CDR3 DNA: TGTGCCAGCAGCCTACCCTGGGACAGGGGAGACAATGAGCAGTTCTTC; CDR3 protein: CASSLPWDRGDNEQFF
J gene: TRBJ2-1; clone size: few; D gene: .; V gene: TRBV30; CDR3 DNA: TGTGCCTGGAGTGTATCCTATCTCACCTACAATGAGCAGTTCTTC; CDR3 protein: CAWSVSYLTYNEQFF
J gene: TRBJ2-5; clone size: .; D gene: .; V gene: TRBV7-9; CDR3 DNA: TGTGCCAGCAGCTCGTCCCGCGGGCGGGATGGAGTTGTCCGGACCCAGTACTTC; CDR3 protein: CASSSSRGRDGVVRTQYF
J gene: TRBJ2-1; clone size: .; D gene: .; V gene: TRBV7-6; CDR3 DNA: TGTGCCAGCAGCTTAACACAGATGGGTGAGCAGTTCTTC; CDR3 protein: CASSLTQMGEQFF
J gene: TRBJ2-5; clone size: .; D gene: TRBD2; V gene: TRBV7-8; CDR3 DNA: TGTGCCAGCAGCTTTCGGGGGGGCCTCCAAGAGACCCAGTACTTC; CDR3 protein: CASSFRGGLQETQYF
J gene: TRBJ2-7; clone size: .; D gene: .; V gene: TRBV19; CDR3 DNA: TGTGCCAGTAGTGGGGGACACTACGAGCAGTACTTC; CDR3 protein: CASSGGHYEQYF
J gene: TRBJ2-3; clone size: once; D gene: .; V gene: TRBV7-6; CDR3 DNA: TGTGCCAGCAGCTTAACGGGGCGAAGGGCAGATACGCAGTATTTT; CDR3 protein: CASSLTGRRADTQYF
J gene: TRBJ2-1; clone size: .; D gene: .; V gene: TRBV11-2; CDR3 DNA: TGTGCCAGCAGCCCGGACAGGTGGGGGGCTTTTGTGGAAAATGAGCAGTTCTTC; CDR3 protein: CASSPDRWGAFVENEQFF
J gene: TRBJ2-3; clone size: .; D gene: .; V gene: TRBV12-5; CDR3 DNA: TGTGCTAGTGGTCTCGATAAGGGCAGGGAGTTCACAGATACGCAGTATTTT; CDR3 protein: CASGLDKGREFTDTQYF
J gene: TRBJ2-2; clone size: .; D gene: TRBD2; V gene: TRBV5-1; CDR3 DNA: TGCGCCAGCAGCTTGGTATCGCCTAGCGGGAGCGAAACCGGGGAGCTGTTTTTT; CDR3 protein: CASSLVSPSGSETGELFF
J gene: TRBJ2-3; clone size: medium-sized; D gene: TRBD2; V gene: TRBV6-4; CDR3 DNA: TGTGCCAGCAGTGATAGCGGGGGGGCCGATACGCAGTATTTT; CDR3 protein: CASSDSGGADTQYF
J gene: TRBJ2-7; clone size: .; D gene: TRBD1; V gene: TRBV5-6; CDR3 DNA: TGTGCCAGCAGCTTCGGGACAGGGGCCTACGAGCAGTACTTC; CDR3 protein: CASSFGTGAYEQYF
J gene: TRBJ1-5; clone size: .; D gene: .; V gene: TRBV30; CDR3 DNA: TGTGCCTGGAGTGTGTTGAACAATCAGCCCCAGCATTTT; CDR3 protein: CAWSVLNNQPQHF
J gene: TRBJ2-2; clone size: .; D gene: .; V gene: TRBV5-6; CDR3 DNA: TGTGCCAGCAGCTTGGGGGCCGGGGAGCTGTTTTTT; CDR3 protein: CASSLGAGELFF
J gene: TRBJ1-1; clone size: .; D gene: .; V gene: TRBV29-1; CDR3 DNA: TGCAGCGTTTGGGACACCCTGACTGAAGCTTTCTTT; CDR3 protein: CSVWDTLTEAFF
J gene: TRBJ2-7; clone size: .; D gene: .; V gene: TRBV6-6; CDR3 DNA: TGTGCCAGCACCCAAATGGGCCCGGGGAACGAGCAGTACTTC; CDR3 protein: CASTQMGPGNEQYF
J gene: TRBJ2-5; clone size: once; D gene: .; V gene: TRBV7-9; CDR3 DNA: TGTGCCAGCAGCCTGGGACTAGAGACCCAGTACTTC; CDR3 protein: CASSLGLETQYF
J gene: TRBJ2-5; clone size: .; D gene: .; V gene: TRBV21-1; CDR3 DNA: TGTGCCAGCAGCAAATTAGCGGGACAAGAGACCCAGTACTTC; CDR3 protein: CASSKLAGQETQYF
J gene: TRBJ1-4; clone size: .; D gene: .; V gene: TRBV6-5; CDR3 DNA: TGTGCCAGCAGTTACTCGCGGACGGAGAATGAAAAACTGTTTTTT; CDR3 protein: CASSYSRTENEKLFF
J gene: TRBJ2-7; clone size: .; D gene: .; V gene: TRBV7-9; CDR3 DNA: TGTGCCAGCAGCTACCCCGGGACTCTAAACGAGCAGTACTTC; CDR3 protein: CASSYPGTLNEQYF
J gene: TRBJ1-1; clone size: once; D gene: TRBD1; V gene: TRBV27; CDR3 DNA: TGTGCCAGCAGTTTGAGTGGGACAGGGAACACTGAAGCTTTCTTT; CDR3 protein: CASSLSGTGNTEAFF
J gene: TRBJ2-1; clone size: .; D gene: TRBD2; V gene: TRBV7-2; CDR3 DNA: TGTGCCATTCTAGCGGGAGAATATGAGCAGTTCTTC; CDR3 protein: CAILAGEYEQFF
J gene: TRBJ2-7; clone size: .; D gene: .; V gene: TRBV7-9; CDR3 DNA: TGTGCCAGCAGCTCACAGAGGGACGGCTCCTACGAGCAGTACTTC; CDR3 protein: CASSSQRDGSYEQYF
J gene: TRBJ2-1; clone size: .; D gene: .; V gene: TRBV29-1; CDR3 DNA: TGCAGCGTTGAGCCCACGTCCTCCTACAATGAGCAGTTCTTC; CDR3 protein: CSVEPTSSYNEQFF
J gene: TRBJ2-7; clone size: .; D gene: .; V gene: TRBV4-1; CDR3 DNA: TGCGCCAGCAGCCTCGTGGGGGAATACGAGCAGTACTTC; CDR3 protein: CASSLVGEYEQYF
J gene: TRBJ2-7; clone size: .; D gene: .; V gene: TRBV5-1; CDR3 DNA: TGCGCCAGCAGCTCCACCAACCGGGGGTACTACGAGCAGTACTTC; CDR3 protein: CASSSTNRGYYEQYF
J gene: TRBJ2-3; clone size: .; D gene: .; V gene: TRBV5-6; CDR3 DNA: TGTGCCAGCAGCTTGTACGGTGGACCGCCACACACAGATACGCAGTATTTT; CDR3 protein: CASSLYGGPPHTDTQYF
J gene: TRBJ2-7; clone size: .; D gene: .; V gene: TRBV30; CDR3 DNA: TGTGCCTGGAGCCCGGGGTACGCTTCGGGTGAGCAGTACTTC; CDR3 protein: CAWSPGYASGEQYF
J gene: TRBJ2-7; clone size: .; D gene: .; V gene: TRBV7-9; CDR3 DNA: TGTGCCAGCAGAACTGACAGTTACGAGCAGTACTTC; CDR3 protein: CASRTDSYEQYF
J gene: TRBJ1-1; clone size: .; D gene: TRBD1; V gene: TRBV9; CDR3 DNA: TGTGCCAGCAGCGTAGGCACAGGGGGGACTGAAGCTTTCTTT; CDR3 protein: CASSVGTGGTEAFF
J gene: TRBJ1-2; clone size: .; D gene: TRBD1; V gene: TRBV7-9; CDR3 DNA: TGTGCCAGCAGCTCGGACAGGTATAACTATGGCTACACCTTC; CDR3 protein: CASSSDRYNYGYTF
J gene: TRBJ1-1; clone size: .; D gene: .; V gene: TRBV21-1; CDR3 DNA: TGTGCCAGGTCCAGGCTCAACACTGAAGCTTTCTTT; CDR3 protein: CARSRLNTEAFF
J gene: TRBJ2-7; clone size: .; D gene: .; V gene: TRBV7-9; CDR3 DNA: TGTGCCAGCAGCTCTGCAGGGTTGGGGTCCTACGAGCAGTACTTC; CDR3 protein: CASSSAGLGSYEQYF
J gene: TRBJ1-2; clone size: .; D gene: TRBD1; V gene: TRBV5-4; CDR3 DNA: TGTGCCAGCAGCTTTGAACCGGGACAGGGGGCTGGTGGCTACACCTTC; CDR3 protein: CASSFEPGQGAGGYTF
J gene: TRBJ2-1; clone size: .; D gene: .; V gene: TRBV7-9; CDR3 DNA: TGTGCCAGCAGCTTAGTCATCGGGGTCTACAATGAGCAGTTCTTC; CDR3 protein: CASSLVIGVYNEQFF
J gene: TRBJ2-7; clone size: .; D gene: TRBD2; V gene: TRBV5-4; CDR3 DNA: TGTGCCAGCAGCGACTATAGCGGGGGGCCCTACGAGCAGTACTTC; CDR3 protein: CASSDYSGGPYEQYF